The 13 T cell receptor beta chains below come from one sample, sequenced in a study of T-cell memory formation after mild COVID-19. TCRdb passed the 5' RACE reads through MiXCR, listing each CDR3 protein once. The table lists under 450,000 distinct CDR3 sequences, around a fifth of them singletons, with under 25% in the top ten. Specimen: PBMCs or a T cell subset sorted from them (not recorded which). The receptors derive from a young man who had mild COVID-19 (a few samples of this study predate the infection). Cell type and time point are not known.

The CDR3 protein is CASSYKTGVAQYF. The DNA of the CDR3 is TGTGCCAGCAGTTACAAGACAGGGGTTGCCCAGTACTTC. The chain combines TRBV6-5 with TRBJ2-5, with 8 bases matching TRBD1. Per germline, CDR1 MNHEY and CDR2 SVGAGI. This CDR3 is built from 13 residues. The junction had 5 bases not matched to a gene; V was cut back by 2 bases and J by 9 bases.

The chain employs TRBV4-1 and TRBJ1-4; a weak D match, TRBD1 (5 bases). CDR1 MGHRA and CDR2 YSYEKL come from the germline V gene. The ends were cut back, 4 bases at V and 12 bases at J, with 15 bases in the middle. This CDR3 spans 13 amino acids. CDR3 DNA: TGCGCCAGCAGCCGCCTGGGGGTTCCGGAACTGTTTTTT. This encodes CASSRLGVPELFF.

This clonotype has a handful of counts. The chain couples TRBV3-1 to TRBJ1-2; 7 bases match TRBD1. This CDR3 is built from 14 residues. The J segment lost 4 bases and the V segment lost 3 bases, leaving 5 bases of the junction unmatched. The V gene's germline CDR1 is LGHDT and CDR2 YNNKEL (reference sequence). The CDR3 region has the DNA TGTGCCAGCAGCCAGTACAGGGGTTCCTATGGCTACACCTTC. The encoded protein is CASSQYRGSYGYTF.

The chain combines TRBV5-1 with TRBJ1-1; D unclear. The germline V gene has CDR1 SGHRS and CDR2 YFSETQ. This CDR3 comprises 11 residues. Trimming cost V 5 bases and J 5 bases, with 7 bases left between them. CDR3 sequence: CASRLGTEAFF. CDR3 DNA sequence: TGCGCCAGCAGACTTGGAACTGAAGCTTTCTTT. The full variable domain, with the rest looked up from reference TRBV5-1 and TRBJ1-1, is KAGVTQTPRYLIKTRGQQVTLSCSPISGHRSVSWYQQTPGQGLQFLFEYFSETQRNKGNFPGRFSGRQFSNSRSEMNVSTLELGDSALYLCASRLGTEAFFGQGTRLTVV.

The chain carries TRBV7-2 and TRBJ2-3, with 9 bases lining up with TRBD2. CDR3 size: 16 residues. Unmatched junction bases numbered 7, after V lost 1 base and J lost 5 bases. Germline-derived CDR1 and CDR2 are SGHTA and FQGNSA. The CDR3: CASSLVSSGGLDTQYF. The CDR3 region has the DNA TGTGCCAGCAGCTTAGTGTCGAGCGGGGGGTTAGATACGCAGTATTTT.

The rearrangement links TRBV24-1 to TRBJ1-2, with 7 bases identical to TRBD1. Germline V CDR1 and CDR2: KGHDR, SFDVKD. The trim removed 4 bases at V and 4 bases at J, leaving 11 bases unmatched. This CDR3 region has 16 residues. This CDR3 reads CATSEHLGRGFYGYTF. The CDR3 DNA sequence: TGTGCCACCAGTGAACACTTAGGCAGGGGGTTCTATGGCTACACCTTC.

In this sample, this clonotype turned up a few times. The chain recombines TRBV3-1 with TRBJ2-7; TRBD2 matches at 8 bases. The V and J ends lost 3 bases and 2 bases, in that order; junction bases with no gene match: 0. The CDR3 totals 13 residues. Per germline, CDR1 LGHDT and CDR2 YNNKEL (reference sequence). The DNA for the CDR3 is TGTGCCAGCAGCCAGCGGGGGGCCTACGAGCAGTACTTC. Translated: CASSQRGAYEQYF.

The chain employs TRBV7-9 and TRBJ2-7; D may be TRBD1 (6 bases). The ends were cut back, 5 bases at V and 0 bases at J, with 20 bases in the middle. Germline CDR1 and CDR2: SEHNR and FQNEAQ (reference sequence). There are 17 residues in the CDR3. This chain's CDR3 is CASSAPSRGPSSYEQYF. The CDR3 DNA follows: TGTGCCAGCAGCGCCCCTTCCAGGGGTCCCAGCTCCTACGAGCAGTACTTC.

The genes are TRBV6-5 and TRBJ2-7; D possibly corresponds to TRBD2 (7 bases). This CDR3 region has 16 residues. V lost 5 bases and J lost 0, with 17 bases in between. Germline CDR1 is MNHEY and CDR2 is SVGAGI. The CDR3: CASSPRLGGASYEQYF. In nucleotides, the CDR3 is TGTGCCAGCAGTCCCCGCCTAGGGGGGGCCTCCTACGAGCAGTACTTC.

This chain links TRBV10-3 with TRBJ2-5; TRBD2 is a possible D gene (5 bases). The V gene's germline CDR1 is ENHRY and CDR2 SYGVKD. The CDR3 consists of 13 residues. Trimming removed 7 bases at V and 5 bases at J, with 14 bases between. This CDR3 reads CAIKNSSRETQYF. The CDR3 DNA reads as TGTGCCATCAAAAACTCTAGCCGGGAGACCCAGTACTTC.

This chain links TRBV5-5 with TRBJ1-5; possible D gene TRBD1, 5 bases. The length of the CDR3 is 14 residues. The ends were cut back, 0 bases at V and 7 bases at J, with 11 bases in the middle. Germline assignment: CDR1 SGHKS and CDR2 YYEKEE (reference sequence). The CDR3 sequence is CASSLDGGFQPQHF. The DNA for the CDR3 is TGTGCCAGCAGCTTGGACGGGGGGTTCCAGCCCCAGCATTTT.

The chain joins TRBV5-4 to TRBJ2-1; 12 nucleotides align to TRBD1. With V trimmed by 4 bases and J by 9 bases, 5 bases remained unmatched. Germline loops: CDR1 SGHNT, CDR2 YYREEE (reference sequence). The CDR3 totals 14 residues. CDR3 sequence reads: CASSRDRGRFEQFF. DNA for the CDR3: TGTGCCAGCAGCCGGGACAGGGGGCGGTTTGAGCAGTTCTTC.

This clonotype was counted at least ten times. The chain couples TRBV12-3 or TRBV12-4 to TRBJ2-5; D ambiguous. V lost 6 bases and J 2 bases, leaving 16 bases between the germline ends. There are 15 residues in the CDR3. CDR3 sequence (DNA): TGTGCCAGCAGCAACTGGGGTGGTTGGCAAGAGACCCAGTACTTC. Its translation is CASSNWGGWQETQYF.